The sequence of this T cell receptor beta chain was determined in a study of T cells in Graves' hyperthyroidism and ophthalmopathy. Study-wide results and limits: Separation of ophthalmopathy from stable hyperthyroidism was achieved by a 13 V-J model.

This clonotype was seen repeatedly, ten times or more. Antigen: not known. TCR beta CDR3 regions were amplified from RNA transcripts. Researchers ran a first-round RT-PCR on the TCR CDR3 using the HTBI primer set. TCRdb re-analysed the multiplex PCR reads in MiXCR, keeping a single row per CDR3 protein. The sample has hundreds of thousands of distinct CDR3 sequences, more than 12% seen once. CDR3 length equals 14 residues. The V segment lost 8 bases and the J segment 0 bases; nucleotides outside the gene matches: 7. Germline CDR1 and CDR2: LGHDT and YNNKEL (reference sequence). This chain uses TRBV3-1 with TRBJ2-7, with 7 bases that match TRBD2. Sequenced sample: blood. The origin of this receptor is a woman aged 30 to 39 with Graves' hyperthyroidism. CDR3 protein: CASAPRGSSYEQYF. The CDR3 DNA reads TGTGCCAGCGCACCGCGGGGGAGCTCCTACGAGCAGTACTTC.